The 26 T cell receptor beta chains reported below all come from one sample, sequenced in a study of T cell changes during pregnancy in multiple sclerosis. Some clones are missing from TCRdb's copy, which holds only in-frame ones; the method was immunoSEQ multiplex PCR. This table holds 30,000 or so clones, 89% found once. Sequencing used CD8+ T cells from peripheral blood mononuclear cells, obtained in the first trimester of pregnancy. The receptors originated from a female donor with multiple sclerosis, enrolled in a pregnancy study.

This clone was detected a few times. The chain employs TRBV5-1 and TRBJ2-2, with 8 positions matching TRBD2. Trimming at V came to 4 bases and at J to 1 base, leaving 3 bases not matched to a gene. The CDR3 is made up of 15 amino acids. Germline V gene lookup returns CDR1 SGHRS and CDR2 YFSETQ. CDR3 region: CASSTGLENTGELFF. CDR3 in DNA: TGCGCCAGCAGCACGGGACTAGAGAACACCGGGGAGCTGTTTTTT.

The V gene is TRBV29-1, the J gene TRBJ2-1, with 13 bases that match TRBD2. The germline CDR1 and CDR2 sequences are SQVTM and ANQGSEA. The CDR3 has 13 amino acids. V was pared by 8 bases and J by 9 bases, with 7 bases of the junction left unmatched. The CDR3 DNA sequence: TGCAGCTTAAGGACTAGCGGGAGCGTTGAGCAGTTCTTC. This sequence encodes CSLRTSGSVEQFF.

This clone came up once. V usage is TRBV11-2 and J usage is TRBJ1-4; D is ambiguous. V was pared by 1 base and J by 4 bases, with 7 bases between. CDR1 and CDR2 (germline): SGHAT, FQNNGV. The CDR3 spans 14 residues. The CDR3 sequence is CASSLVRFNEKLFF. The CDR3 region has the DNA TGTGCCAGCAGCTTAGTTAGATTTAATGAAAAACTGTTTTTT.

The CDR3: CASSSGGDAKNIQYF. The CDR3 region has the DNA TGTGCCAGCAGCTCAGGGGGCGACGCCAAAAACATTCAGTACTTC. V is TRBV7-9 and J is TRBJ2-4; TRBD1 aligns across 8 bases. V shed 4 bases, J shed 1 base, and the junction held 3 bases outside the gene matches. This CDR3 has 15 residues. CDR1 and CDR2 (germline): SEHNR, FQNEAQ (reference sequence).

This rearrangement joins TRBV5-5 to TRBJ2-7, with D perhaps matching TRBD2 (5 bases). With 2 bases removed from V and 3 bases from J, the gap between germline ends came to 15 bases. There are 15 residues in the CDR3. Germline values: CDR1 SGHKS, CDR2 YYEKEE (reference sequence). The chain's CDR3 is CASSLWGIGDYEQYF. In DNA form, the CDR3 reads TGTGCCAGCAGCTTATGGGGTATCGGGGACTACGAGCAGTACTTC.

The chain uses TRBV7-9 and TRBJ2-7; 10 nucleotides line up with TRBD1. Losses at the gene ends were 2 bases for V and 7 bases for J; bases not matched to a gene: 5. Germline V gene lookup returns CDR1 SEHNR and CDR2 FQNEAQ (reference sequence). This CDR3 comprises 14 residues. The CDR3 protein is CASSLYDRGLEQYF. CDR3 DNA: TGTGCCAGCAGCTTATATGACAGGGGGCTTGAGCAGTACTTC.

The chain has TRBV7-2 and TRBJ2-5; D call uncertain. V was trimmed by 8 bases and J by 5 bases, leaving 6 bases between them. This CDR3 has 10 amino acids. Germline V gene sequence: CDR1 SGHTA, CDR2 FQGNSA. The CDR3 DNA reads as TGTGCCAGCGGCTCGGAGACCCAGTACTTC. Residues: CASGSETQYF.

This clone appeared once. V usage is TRBV6-1 and J usage is TRBJ2-7; 8 bases align to TRBD1. Germline V gene sequence: CDR1 MNHNS, CDR2 SASEGT. The CDR3 runs 14 residues. J lost 3 bases, V lost 7 bases, and 8 bases had no gene match. The CDR3 is CASTLRGLIYEQYF. The DNA for the CDR3 is TGTGCCAGCACCCTCAGGGGGCTTATCTACGAGCAGTACTTC.

The V call is TRBV14, the J call TRBJ2-4, with 7 nucleotides matching TRBD1. Unmatched junction bases numbered 9, after V lost 7 bases and J lost 9 bases. Germline assignment: CDR1 SGHDN and CDR2 FVKESK. The CDR3 is 13 amino acids. CDR3 sequence (DNA): TGTGCCAGCACCCCAGGGGGAGTAGGCATTCAGTACTTC. Its translation is CASTPGGVGIQYF.

The rearrangement joins TRBV6-5 to TRBJ2-7; 8 positions agree with TRBD1. V gave up 2 bases and J gave up 4 bases; unmatched junction bases: 1. The CDR3 loop spans 13 amino acids. CDR1 MNHEY and CDR2 SVGAGI come from the germline V gene. CDR3 DNA sequence: TGTGCCAGCAGTTACGGGACAGGTTACGAGCAGTACTTC. Amino acids: CASSYGTGYEQYF.

This chain uses TRBV5-5 with TRBJ2-7, with 10 bases lining up with TRBD2. This CDR3 contains 16 residues. V was pared by 4 bases and J by 2 bases, with 9 bases of the junction left unmatched. The germline V gene has CDR1 SGHKS and CDR2 YYEKEE (reference sequence). For the CDR3, the DNA is TGTGCCAGCAGCCTGGGGGCTAGCGGGGGAACCTACGAGCAGTACTTC. It is translated as CASSLGASGGTYEQYF. The whole variable domain, filled in from reference TRBV5-5 and TRBJ2-7, reads DAGVTQSPTHLIKTRGQQVTLRCSPISGHKSVSWYQQVLGQGPQFIFQYYEKEERGRGNFPDRFSARQFPNYSSELNVNALLLGDSALYLCASSLGASGGTYEQYFGPGTRLTVT.

This rearrangement joins TRBV29-1 to TRBJ2-3; no definite D call. Trimming cost V 5 bases and J 0 bases, with 9 bases left between them. Germline CDR1 SQVTM, CDR2 ANQGSEA. CDR3 size: 13 residues. The CDR3 sequence: CSVKKQSTDTQYF. The DNA of the CDR3 is TGCAGCGTTAAAAAACAGAGCACAGATACGCAGTATTTT.

This sequence joins TRBV13 and TRBJ2-3; 8 nucleotides line up with TRBD2. The germline V gene has CDR1 PRHDT and CDR2 FYEKMQ (reference sequence). This CDR3 has 15 amino acids. Trimming removed 4 bases from V and 2 bases from J; junction bases left unmatched: 5. The CDR3 loop is CASSSRAGDTDTQYF. The CDR3 nucleotides are TGTGCCAGCAGCTCCAGAGCGGGGGACACAGATACGCAGTATTTT. The full variable domain, in which reference TRBV13 and TRBJ2-3 provide the parts outside the CDR3, is AAGVIQSPRHLIKEKRETATLKCYPIPRHDTVYWYQQGPGQDPQFLISFYEKMQSDKGSIPDRFSAQQFSDYHSELNMSSLELGDSALYFCASSSRAGDTDTQYFGPGTRLTVL.

The rearrangement links TRBV18 to TRBJ2-7, with TRBD2 matching 9 bases. The V gene's germline CDR1 is KGHSH and CDR2 LQKENI. The ends lost 3 bases at V and 4 bases at J; junction bases unmatched: 7. CDR3 length: 15 residues. As DNA, the CDR3 is TGTGCCAGCTCACCGGTTAGCGGGAGCCCGTACGAGCAGTACTTC. This sequence encodes CASSPVSGSPYEQYF.

The genes are TRBV6-1 and TRBJ1-2; unclear D gene. Germline-derived CDR1 and CDR2 are MNHNS and SASEGT. V was cut by 4 bases and J by 4 bases, with 16 bases left in between. The CDR3 is 15 residues long. The CDR3 region has the DNA TGTGCCAGCAGTGGCGGAAAGCTTGAACTCTATGGCTACACCTTC. This gives the protein CASSGGKLELYGYTF.

This chain links TRBV13 with TRBJ1-3; a weak D match, TRBD1 (5 bases). The V and J ends lost 0 bases and 0 bases respectively, with 9 bases between them. The CDR3 totals 16 residues. Germline V gene lookup returns CDR1 PRHDT and CDR2 FYEKMQ (reference sequence). The CDR3: CASSLGDGGSGNTIYF. CDR3 nucleotides: TGTGCCAGCAGCTTAGGGGACGGGGGCTCTGGAAACACCATATATTTT.

The CDR3 sequence is CASSKQGSGELFF. In nucleotides, the CDR3 is TGTGCCAGCAGCAAACAGGGGTCGGGGGAGCTGTTTTTT. The V gene is TRBV9, the J gene TRBJ2-2; 7 bases match TRBD1. The CDR3 is 13 residues long. Trimming took 4 bases from V and 8 from J; bases not matched to a gene: 5. The germline gives CDR1 SGDLS, CDR2 YYNGEE.

The V call is TRBV7-2, the J call TRBJ2-3; TRBD2 matches at 11 bases. CDR3 length: 18 residues. Germline V lookup: CDR1 SGHTA, CDR2 FQGNSA. V lost 1 base, J lost 2 bases, and 8 bases stayed unmatched. CDR3 residues: CASSLVRGLAEHTDTQYF. The CDR3 DNA reads as TGTGCCAGCAGCTTAGTTAGGGGACTAGCGGAACACACAGATACGCAGTATTTT.

This sequence joins TRBV19 and TRBJ2-7, with 11 bases matching TRBD2. The CDR3 is made up of 17 amino acids. The trim removed 6 bases at V and 0 bases at J, leaving 10 bases unmatched. Looked up from germline, CDR1 is LNHDA and CDR2 is SQIVND (reference sequence). CDR3 nucleotides: TGTGCCAGTAGACCCGGGACTAGCGGCAACAGCTCCTACGAGCAGTACTTC. Protein product: CASRPGTSGNSSYEQYF.

The chain links TRBV5-5 to TRBJ1-1; D unresolved. Looked up from germline, CDR1 is SGHKS and CDR2 is YYEKEE (reference sequence). V shed 6 bases and J shed 4 bases, with 22 bases lying between them. This CDR3 comprises 16 residues. CDR3 sequence reads: CASTKEPARRGTEAFF. CDR3 nucleotide sequence: TGTGCCAGCACCAAGGAACCCGCACGGCGAGGCACTGAAGCTTTCTTT.

This chain links TRBV18 with TRBJ2-7; 9 bases match TRBD1. Per germline, CDR1 KGHSH and CDR2 LQKENI. V lost 6 bases, J lost 0 bases, and 6 bases stayed unmatched. The CDR3 covers 15 residues. The CDR3 is CASSLDRGSSYEQYF. The CDR3 DNA reads TGTGCCAGCTCTCTTGACAGGGGGAGCTCCTACGAGCAGTACTTC.

The rearrangement uses TRBV7-3 and TRBJ2-3; TRBD2 aligns across 10 bases. Per the germline V gene, CDR1 is SGHTA and CDR2 is FQGTGA. This CDR3 has 14 residues. Trimming at V came to 4 bases and at J to 3 bases, leaving 1 base not matched to a gene. The CDR3 DNA reads as TGTGCCAGCAGCTCAGCGGGAGGGACAGATACGCAGTATTTT. This codes for CASSSAGGTDTQYF.

The V gene is TRBV30, the J gene TRBJ1-1, with 9 positions matching TRBD1. J lost 5 bases, V lost 0 bases, and 7 bases had no gene match. Germline V gene data show CDR1 as GTSNPN and CDR2 as SVGIG (reference sequence). The CDR3 sequence is 15 residues long. In nucleotides, the CDR3 is TGTGCCTGGAGTGTATGGGACAGGGAAGGGACTGAAGCTTTCTTT. It encodes CAWSVWDREGTEAFF.

By share of the sample, this clone is medium-sized. The chain recombines TRBV5-4 with TRBJ1-2; the D is unclear. CDR1 is SGHNT, CDR2 YYREEE, per germline (reference sequence). V was pared by 5 bases and J by 7 bases, with 12 bases between. This CDR3 contains 12 residues. DNA of the CDR3: TGTGCCAGCAGTAGCCCCCCCTTTGGCTACACCTTC. This gives the protein CASSSPPFGYTF.

This rearrangement joins TRBV5-4 to TRBJ2-1; 7 nucleotides align to TRBD1. The CDR3 sequence is 13 residues long. Per germline, CDR1 SGHNT and CDR2 YYREEE (reference sequence). V lost 0 bases to trimming and J lost 8 bases; unmatched junction nucleotides: 2. The CDR3 protein is CASSLDRGDEQFF. Here the CDR3 DNA reads TGTGCCAGCAGCTTGGACAGGGGCGATGAGCAGTTCTTC.

This clone was seen only once. V is TRBV5-1 and J is TRBJ2-3, with D possibly matching TRBD1 (6 bases). Trimming left V 2 bases short and J 4 bases short, with 8 bases between. The CDR3 totals 13 residues. The germline V gene encodes CDR1 SGHRS and CDR2 YFSETQ. DNA for the CDR3: TGCGCCAGCAGCTTCGACAGGCCAGATACGCAGTATTTT. It codes for CASSFDRPDTQYF.